This entry lists 4 T cell receptor beta chains sequenced from one sample in a study of neurological immune-mediated disorders. TCRdb itself ran the 5' RACE reads through MiXCR, one entry per CDR3 protein. The sample carries about 48,000 distinct CDR3 sequences, over 9% recorded once. Source material: PBMCs. Receptors were obtained from a woman in her 40s with HTLV-1-associated myelopathy (HAM/TSP).

This clonotype was seen ten or more times. The genes are TRBV4-1 and TRBJ1-2; no firm D call. Germline V gene sequence: CDR1 MGHRA, CDR2 YSYEKL. Between the trimmed V and J ends, which lost 0 bases and 8 bases, there was a span of 19 bases. The CDR3 is 16 amino acids. The CDR3 here is CASSQEGRTQIQGYTF. DNA for the CDR3: TGCGCCAGCAGCCAAGAGGGGAGGACGCAGATTCAGGGCTACACCTTC.

This clonotype was observed many times. J is TRBJ2-1 and V is TRBV4-1, with 9 bases fitting TRBD2. The length of the CDR3 is 15 residues. The V and J ends lost 5 bases and 7 bases, in that order; junction bases with no gene match: 9. Germline V gene lookup returns CDR1 MGHRA and CDR2 YSYEKL. The CDR3 nucleotides are TGCGCCAGCAGCAAAGGGCTAGCGGGGTGGAATGAGCAGTTCTTC. Protein sequence: CASSKGLAGWNEQFF.

This clonotype was recorded many times. This chain links TRBV3-1 with TRBJ2-5; the match to TRBD2 covers 9 bases. This CDR3 contains 17 residues. The germline CDR1 and CDR2 sequences are LGHDT and YNNKEL (reference sequence). The V gene end was trimmed by 2 bases and the J gene end by 1 base; junction bases not matched to a gene: 8. The CDR3 nucleotides read TGTGCCAGCAGCCAACTCCCGGCGGGGGGGCGCCAAGAGACCCAGTACTTC. This translates into CASSQLPAGGRQETQYF.

This clonotype was seen repeatedly, ten times or more. This chain joins TRBV20-1 and TRBJ2-3; 9 bases fit TRBD2. From germline, CDR1 is DFQATT and CDR2 SNEGSKA (reference sequence). The CDR3 covers 15 residues. V shed 0 bases, J shed 6 bases, and the junction held 7 bases outside the gene matches. CDR3 sequence reads: CSAREYAGGSDTQYF. For the CDR3, the DNA is TGCAGTGCTAGAGAATATGCGGGGGGGAGTGATACGCAGTATTTT.